This T cell receptor beta chain was sequenced during a study of blood T cell repertoires in COVID-19. Overall study context: Samples of COVID-19 (acute and convalescent) were obtained from the United States, Italy and Spain. In each case, the material was cDNA or gDNA derived from T cells, B-cell-depleted T cells, or PBMCs.

This clone was recorded only once. Original analysis: Amplification of reference gene primers provided the estimated nucleated cell counts. The protocol was immunoSEQ multiplex PCR, while the TCRdb copy is restricted to in-frame clones and leaves out a portion. The V and J calls and clone size were taken over from that table, and D and trimming were inferred from the DNA. This table has about 270,000 clones, 81% appearing once. Trimming left V 6 bases short and J 5 bases short, with 14 bases between. The CDR3 is 13 amino acids. Germline V gene sequence: CDR1 MNHEY, CDR2 SVGAGI. The chain joins TRBV6-5 to TRBJ2-7; unclear D gene. Material: peripheral blood. This sequence originates from a woman between 55 and 75 years old with active or convalescent COVID-19. CDR3 in amino acids: CASRLYSAHEQYF. CDR3 nucleotide sequence: TGTGCCAGCAGACTGTATTCTGCCCACGAGCAGTACTTC.